The table lists the clone carrying this T cell receptor beta chain with many counts. Its antigen remains unidentified. This entry is derived from a study of T cells in Graves' hyperthyroidism and ophthalmopathy. Overall study findings and caveats: Separation of ophthalmopathy from stable hyperthyroidism was achieved by a 13 V-J model. Most thyroid clonotypes with frequency above 0.001 were detected in blood. The model identified upcoming ophthalmopathy a median approximately six months ahead of onset.

Amplification of TCR beta CDR3 regions used RNA as the template. With the HTBI primer set, the TCR CDR3 went through a first round of RT-PCR. MiXCR, applied by TCRdb to the multiplex PCR reads, yields one record per CDR3 protein. The sample includes under 650,000 distinct CDR3 sequences, about a sixth of them seen just once. Trimming removed 4 bases from V and 3 bases from J, with 10 bases in between. The CDR3 runs 12 residues. Germline CDR1 and CDR2: DFQATT and SNEGSKA (reference sequence). This sequence was found in a woman aged 30 to 39 with Graves' hyperthyroidism. What was sequenced was blood. The chain combines TRBV20-1 with TRBJ2-7, with unresolved D. CDR3 in DNA: TGCAGTGCTAAGGGCAGCTTCTACGAGCAGTACTTC. Translation gives CSAKGSFYEQYF.